This T cell receptor beta chain is from a study of blood T cell repertoires in COVID-19. Study-level background: Among Cohort 3 donors, those recovered had two negative PCRs, clearance, or symptom resolution.

Profiling relied on immunoSEQ multiplex PCR, and the TCRdb table lists in-frame clones only, not all of them. This repertoire shows over 250,000 clones, roughly 91% found once; its top ten account for roughly 2%. Allocation to cohorts depended on clinical history reported by the participants. The sample holds one count of this clone. The same CDR3 arises from other DNA sequences in this sample as well. The germline V and J ends were trimmed by 2 bases and 8 bases, with 12 bases remaining between them. The germline V gene has CDR1 KGHSH and CDR2 LQKENI. The CDR3 sequence is 13 residues long. The sample consisted of PBMCs or T cells enriched from blood (not recorded which). The source is an older woman in a cohort exposed to, infected with or recovered from COVID-19 (not recorded which). This chain connects TRBV18 to TRBJ1-1; D perhaps matches TRBD1 (6 bases). The CDR3 reads CASSPDGQGEAFF. The CDR3 DNA reads as TGTGCCAGCTCACCAGATGGGCAGGGGGAAGCTTTCTTT.